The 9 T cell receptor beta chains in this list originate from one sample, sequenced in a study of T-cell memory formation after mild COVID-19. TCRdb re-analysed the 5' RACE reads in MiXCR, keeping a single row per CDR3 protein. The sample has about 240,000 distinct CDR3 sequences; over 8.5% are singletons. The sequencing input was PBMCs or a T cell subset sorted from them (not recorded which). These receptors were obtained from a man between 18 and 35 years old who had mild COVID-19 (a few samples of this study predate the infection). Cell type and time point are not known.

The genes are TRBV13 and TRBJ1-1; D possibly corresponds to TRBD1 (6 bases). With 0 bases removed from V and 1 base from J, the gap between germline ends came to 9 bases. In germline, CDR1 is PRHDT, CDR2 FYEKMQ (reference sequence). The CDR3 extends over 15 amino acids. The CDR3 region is CASSLGRGENTEAFF. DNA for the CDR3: TGTGCCAGCAGCTTAGGCAGGGGCGAGAACACTGAAGCTTTCTTT.

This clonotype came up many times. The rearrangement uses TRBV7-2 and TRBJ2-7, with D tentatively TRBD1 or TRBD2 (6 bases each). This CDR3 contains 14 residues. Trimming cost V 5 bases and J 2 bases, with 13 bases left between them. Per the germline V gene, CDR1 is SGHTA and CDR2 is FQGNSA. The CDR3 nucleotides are TGTGCCAGCAGCCGAGACCGGGGGCCCTACGAGCAGTACTTC. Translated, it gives CASSRDRGPYEQYF.

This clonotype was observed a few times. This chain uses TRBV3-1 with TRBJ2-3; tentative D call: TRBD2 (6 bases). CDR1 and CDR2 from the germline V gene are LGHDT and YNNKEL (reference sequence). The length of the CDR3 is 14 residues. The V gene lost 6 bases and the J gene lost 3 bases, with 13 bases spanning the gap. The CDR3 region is CASSGGLRTDTQYF. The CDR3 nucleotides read TGTGCCAGCAGTGGGGGGTTGAGAACAGATACGCAGTATTTT.

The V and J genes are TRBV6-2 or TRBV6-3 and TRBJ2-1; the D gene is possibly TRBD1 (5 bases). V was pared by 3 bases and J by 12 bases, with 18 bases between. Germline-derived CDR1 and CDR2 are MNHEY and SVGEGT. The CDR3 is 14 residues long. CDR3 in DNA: TGTGCCAGCAGTTATAGTATGGGAAGACAGTTGCAGTTCTTC. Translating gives CASSYSMGRQLQFF.

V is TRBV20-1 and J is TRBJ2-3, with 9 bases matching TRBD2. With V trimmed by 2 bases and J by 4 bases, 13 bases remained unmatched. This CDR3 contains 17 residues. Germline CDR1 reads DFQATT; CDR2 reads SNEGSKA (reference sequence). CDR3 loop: CSARFQRGAREADTQYF. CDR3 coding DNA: TGCAGTGCTAGATTCCAGCGGGGGGCCCGGGAGGCAGATACGCAGTATTTT.

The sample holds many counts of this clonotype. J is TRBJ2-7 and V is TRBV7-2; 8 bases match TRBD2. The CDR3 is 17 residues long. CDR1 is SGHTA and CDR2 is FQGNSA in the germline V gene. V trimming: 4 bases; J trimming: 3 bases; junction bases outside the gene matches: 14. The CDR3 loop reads CASSSTRGAGIGYEQYF. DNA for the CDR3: TGTGCCAGCAGCTCCACGCGGGGGGCCGGTATTGGCTACGAGCAGTACTTC.

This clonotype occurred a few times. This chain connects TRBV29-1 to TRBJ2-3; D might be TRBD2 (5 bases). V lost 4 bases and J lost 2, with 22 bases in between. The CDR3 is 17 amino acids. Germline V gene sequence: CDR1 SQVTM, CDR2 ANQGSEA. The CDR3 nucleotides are TGCAGCGTTGCTGGAGCGGCGCCTACCGTCCACACAGATACGCAGTATTTT. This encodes CSVAGAAPTVHTDTQYF.

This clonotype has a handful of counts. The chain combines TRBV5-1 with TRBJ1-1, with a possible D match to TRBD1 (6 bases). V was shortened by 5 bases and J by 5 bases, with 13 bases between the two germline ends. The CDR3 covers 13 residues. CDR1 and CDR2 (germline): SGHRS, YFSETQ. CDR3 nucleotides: TGCGCCAGCAGGAATCTAGGGGGAACTGAAGCTTTCTTT. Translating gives CASRNLGGTEAFF.

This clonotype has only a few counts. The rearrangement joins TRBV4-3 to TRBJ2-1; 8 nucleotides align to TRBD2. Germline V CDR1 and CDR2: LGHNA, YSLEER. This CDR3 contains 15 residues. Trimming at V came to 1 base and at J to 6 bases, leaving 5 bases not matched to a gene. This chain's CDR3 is CASSQGAGGANEQFF. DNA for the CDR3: TGCGCCAGCAGCCAAGGGGCCGGGGGGGCCAATGAGCAGTTCTTC.